This T cell receptor beta chain stems from a study of OX40 agonist ivuxolimab in advanced cancers. The CDR3 has 13 amino acids. V shed 0 bases and J shed 1 base, with 3 bases lying between them. Germline V gene data show CDR1 as GTSNPN and CDR2 as SVGIG (reference sequence). Repertoires were generated with immunoSEQ multiplex PCR, while TCRdb's copy carries only in-frame clones and drops some. The top ten hold roughly 9.6% of the sample, which has about 44,000 clones, 85% to 95% seen once. The V gene is TRBV30, the J gene TRBJ2-2, with unresolved D. This TCR came from an adult with an advanced solid tumor such as melanoma, head and neck, liver or kidney cancer. Sequencing was performed on CD4+ or CD8+ T cells sorted from blood, taken in a trial of the OX40 agonist ivuxolimab. This CDR3 reads CAWSVVNTGELFF. The DNA of the CDR3 is TGTGCCTGGAGTGTTGTGAACACCGGGGAGCTGTTTTTT.